Following are 25 T cell receptor beta chains from one sample sequenced in a study of Tregs in tolerant kidney transplant recipients. TCRdb's copy holds only in-frame clones and misses some; the assay was immunoSEQ multiplex PCR. The sample consists of about 94,000 clones, approximately 94% of them appearing once. The sequencing here drew on CD4+ T cells from blood, taken before the transplant. These receptors were obtained from a human donor who received a combined kidney and bone marrow transplant.

V is TRBV5-1 and J is TRBJ2-1, with TRBD1 matching over 7 bases. After removal of 0 bases from V and 7 bases from J, the junction contained 4 bases not matched to a gene. Germline CDR1 reads SGHRS; CDR2 reads YFSETQ. The CDR3 runs to 14 residues. The DNA of the CDR3 is TGCGCCAGCAGCTTGGACAGGGGTGTGAATGAGCAGTTCTTC. This translates into CASSLDRGVNEQFF.

The genes are TRBV4-3 and TRBJ1-2, with D maybe TRBD1 (5 bases). CDR1 and CDR2 from the germline V gene are LGHNA and YSLEER. V lost 0 bases and J lost 6, with 8 bases in between. The CDR3 loop spans 13 amino acids. The CDR3 here is CASSQEGGDGYTF. In DNA, the CDR3 is TGCGCCAGCAGCCAAGAGGGAGGGGATGGCTACACCTTC.

Only a few counts were recorded for this clone. The rearrangement links TRBV10-3 to TRBJ1-1; 8 bases agree with TRBD1. Germline V CDR1 and CDR2: ENHRY, SYGVKD. The CDR3 runs 17 residues. V shed 0 bases and J 1 base; nucleotides not matched to a gene: 7. CDR3 sequence reads: CAISESGRGRRNTEAFF. In nucleotides, the CDR3 is TGTGCCATCAGTGAGTCGGGCAGGGGGCGGCGGAACACTGAAGCTTTCTTT.

The V and J genes are TRBV9 and TRBJ1-4; no clear D gene. Germline CDR1 and CDR2: SGDLS and YYNGEE. Trimming removed 0 bases from V and 4 bases from J, with 10 bases in between. This CDR3 is 15 amino acids long. Here the CDR3 reads CASSVGGIRNEKLFF. As DNA, the CDR3 is TGTGCCAGCAGCGTAGGCGGAATTCGTAATGAAAAACTGTTTTTT.

The V call is TRBV19, the J call TRBJ2-5; 15 nucleotides line up with TRBD2. CDR3 length: 16 amino acids. After removal of 9 bases from V and 3 bases from J, the junction contained 8 bases not matched to a gene. From germline, CDR1 is LNHDA and CDR2 SQIVND (reference sequence). The CDR3: CASRTRTSGGEETQYF. The CDR3 nucleotides read TGTGCCAGCCGAACTAGGACTAGCGGGGGGGAAGAGACCCAGTACTTC.

The chain couples TRBV28 to TRBJ1-2, with D tentatively TRBD1 (6 bases). Trimming left V 11 bases short and J 4 bases short, with 14 bases between. CDR1 and CDR2 (germline): MDHEN, SYDVKM. The CDR3 is 12 residues long. CDR3: CAGGQSSYGYTF. The CDR3 DNA follows: TGTGCCGGAGGACAGAGCTCCTATGGCTACACCTTC.

This clone has only one observation. The J gene is TRBJ1-2, the V gene TRBV5-1, with 7 bases lining up with TRBD1. This CDR3 contains 15 residues. The germline gives CDR1 SGHRS, CDR2 YFSETQ. J lost 2 bases, V lost 4 bases, and 8 bases had no gene match. The CDR3 nucleotides read TGCGCCAGCAGCCCGACAGGGTCGACGAACTATGGCTACACCTTC. It specifies CASSPTGSTNYGYTF.

The chain is built from TRBV21-1 and TRBJ2-3; the table names TRBD2, a call not compared with the DNA. TRBV21-1 is described as a pseudogene. CDR3 length: 14 residues. The CDR3 protein is CASIGFSSTDTQYF. As DNA, the CDR3 is TGTGCCAGCATCGGGTTTAGTAGCACAGATACGCAGTATTTT.

The genes are TRBV9 and TRBJ2-1; D gene uncertain. The V and J ends lost 4 bases and 10 bases respectively, with 21 bases between them. Germline V gene data show CDR1 as SGDLS and CDR2 as YYNGEE. There are 15 residues in the CDR3. CDR3 in DNA: TGTGCCAGCAGCCTCTACCCCGACCGGCGGTTGGAGCAGTTCTTC. Protein sequence: CASSLYPDRRLEQFF.

This clone has only one observation. This sequence joins TRBV2 and TRBJ2-5; maybe TRBD2 (5 bases). V was clipped by 4 bases and J by 4 bases, with 16 bases between them. The CDR3 consists of 15 residues. The germline V gene encodes CDR1 SNHLY and CDR2 FYNNEI. The CDR3 loop is CASSVGMTNGETQYF. The CDR3 nucleotides are TGTGCCAGCAGTGTCGGGATGACGAACGGAGAGACCCAGTACTTC.

This clone was detected once. The chain combines TRBV30 with TRBJ2-3, with 8 bases lining up with TRBD2. The junction had 6 bases not matched to a gene; V was cut back by 0 bases and J by 10 bases. The germline CDR1 and CDR2 sequences are GTSNPN and SVGIG (reference sequence). CDR3 length: 13 residues. This CDR3 reads CAWSVGTGGAQYF. As DNA, the CDR3 is TGTGCCTGGAGTGTAGGTACGGGGGGGGCGCAGTATTTT.

The chain uses TRBV2 and TRBJ1-5; TRBD1 aligns across 7 bases. The CDR3 covers 16 residues. Unmatched junction bases numbered 6, after V lost 4 bases and J lost 0 bases. Germline assignment: CDR1 SNHLY and CDR2 FYNNEI. The CDR3 DNA reads as TGTGCCAGCAGTGGATGGGGACAGTATAGCAATCAGCCCCAGCATTTT. It codes for CASSGWGQYSNQPQHF.

The chain is built from TRBV6-6 and TRBJ2-2; D remains ambiguous. V lost 4 bases and J 5 bases, leaving 5 bases between the germline ends. CDR1 and CDR2 from the germline V gene are MNHNY and SVGAGI (reference sequence). This CDR3 spans 12 amino acids. CDR3 coding DNA: TGTGCCAGCAGTTCAGAAACCGGGGAGCTGTTTTTT. This sequence encodes CASSSETGELFF.

The chain uses TRBV6-1 and TRBJ2-7; TRBD1 might be the D (5 bases). Germline CDR1 MNHNS, CDR2 SASEGT. V was trimmed by 3 bases and J by 4 bases, leaving 7 bases between them. This CDR3 comprises 12 residues. The CDR3 spells CASSDHRYEQYF. The CDR3 nucleotides read TGTGCCAGCAGTGACCACAGGTACGAGCAGTACTTC.

The rearrangement links TRBV6-6 to TRBJ1-5; 9 bases are shared with TRBD1. The CDR3 loop spans 13 amino acids. Per germline, CDR1 MNHNY and CDR2 SVGAGI (reference sequence). Trimming at V came to 6 bases and at J to 5 bases, leaving 2 bases not matched to a gene. The CDR3 nucleotides read TGTGCCAGCAGACGGACAGGGGATCAGCCCCAGCATTTT. Its translation is CASRRTGDQPQHF.

V and J are TRBV19 and TRBJ2-5; D gene unclear. Germline CDR1 and CDR2: LNHDA and SQIVND (reference sequence). The CDR3 runs to 13 residues. Trimming removed 4 bases at V and 4 bases at J, with 10 bases between. The CDR3 here is CASSTFARETQYF. In DNA, the CDR3 is TGTGCCAGTAGTACCTTCGCCAGAGAGACCCAGTACTTC.

The chain recombines TRBV6-1 with TRBJ2-3, with 9 nucleotides matching TRBD2. V lost 8 bases to trimming and J lost 2 bases; unmatched junction nucleotides: 5. CDR3 length equals 14 residues. Looked up from germline, CDR1 is MNHNS and CDR2 is SASEGT. As DNA, the CDR3 is TGTGCCAGCCGAAGACTAGCGGACACAGATACGCAGTATTTT. Encoded protein: CASRRLADTDTQYF.

A few counts support this clone. This sequence joins TRBV14 and TRBJ1-4, with D maybe TRBD1 (5 bases). The CDR3 sequence is 13 residues long. Germline CDR1 SGHDN, CDR2 FVKESK. V lost 3 bases, J lost 8 bases, and 10 bases lay in between. The chain's CDR3 is CASSQRGGEKLFF. The CDR3 DNA follows: TGTGCCAGCAGCCAGCGGGGGGGAGAAAAACTGTTTTTT.

The chain combines TRBV7-8 with TRBJ2-7; 7 nucleotides agree with TRBD2. Germline V CDR1 and CDR2: SGHVS, FQNEAQ. The CDR3 consists of 16 residues. J was trimmed by 7 bases and V by 0 bases; bases with no gene match: 12. The CDR3: CASSLAHGLEHGEQYF. DNA of the CDR3: TGTGCCAGCAGCTTAGCGCATGGACTAGAACACGGTGAGCAGTACTTC.

The chain couples TRBV7-2 to TRBJ2-4, with 8 bases identical to TRBD2. The CDR3 extends over 16 amino acids. Germline CDR1 and CDR2: SGHTA and FQGNSA. V lost 3 bases, J lost 2 bases, and 6 bases stayed unmatched. CDR3 residues: CASSLAPGGTKNIQYF. As DNA, the CDR3 is TGTGCCAGCAGCTTGGCGCCGGGGGGGACCAAAAACATTCAGTACTTC.

J is TRBJ1-1 and V is TRBV6-1; D remains unclear. CDR3 size: 12 residues. Trimming removed 6 bases from V and 9 bases from J, with 14 bases in between. CDR1 and CDR2 (germline): MNHNS, SASEGT. CDR3 DNA sequence: TGTGCCAGCAGGACCCCGGGTGGTCAAGCTTTCTTT. Amino acids: CASRTPGGQAFF.

The rearrangement uses TRBV7-2 and TRBJ2-7, with a possible D match to TRBD2 (7 bases). V was trimmed by 5 bases and J by 3 bases, leaving 17 bases between them. CDR3 length: 15 amino acids. Germline V CDR1 and CDR2: SGHTA, FQGNSA. CDR3 in DNA: TGTGCCAGCAGCCTAGGGGGGGGTCGAATCTACGAGCAGTACTTC. It is translated as CASSLGGGRIYEQYF.

The chain links TRBV30 to TRBJ2-3; D gene ambiguous. Trimming removed 5 bases at V and 10 bases at J, with 16 bases between. Germline V gives CDR1 GTSNPN, CDR2 SVGIG (reference sequence). This CDR3 has 12 residues. Here the CDR3 DNA reads TGTGCCTGGTCCACCATAGATAGAGCGCAGTATTTT. Translated, it gives CAWSTIDRAQYF. Based on the CDR3 plus reference TRBV30 and TRBJ2-3, the full variable domain is SQTIHQWPATLVQPVGSPLSLECTVEGTSNPNLYWYRQAAGRGLQLLFYSVGIGQISSEVPQNLSASRPQDRQFILSSKKLLLSDSGFYLCAWSTIDRAQYFGPGTRLTVL.

The J gene is TRBJ2-1, the V gene TRBV9, with 8 bases aligning to TRBD2. J gave up 6 bases and V 4 bases, and 18 bases lay outside the gene matches. CDR1 and CDR2 (germline): SGDLS, YYNGEE. The CDR3 is made up of 18 amino acids. Written as DNA, the CDR3 is TGTGCCAGCAGCCGAAGGAAAGCGGGAGCAGGTGTGAGCAATGAGCAGTTCTTC. It specifies CASSRRKAGAGVSNEQFF.

The gene calls are TRBV7-2 and TRBJ2-5, with D unresolved. This CDR3 contains 12 residues. Germline V gene sequence: CDR1 SGHTA, CDR2 FQGNSA. Trimming took off 2 bases at V and 2 bases at J, with 3 bases between the two ends. CDR3 nucleotide sequence: TGTGCCAGCAGCTTACCTCAAGAGACCCAGTACTTC. Its protein is CASSLPQETQYF.